This TCR beta chain came from a study of CD8 T cells in ankylosing spondylitis. Study outcomes and limitations: Disease-linked clones were found to be CD8+ and relatively rare in peripheral blood. Some motif variants had been reported before (in reactive arthritis synovial fluid and blood). Ankylosing spondylitis blood appeared to be characterized by a TCR beta motif of eight highly homologous variants. Disease-associated clones were reportedly significantly overrepresented in matched ankylosing spondylitis synovial fluid.

The trim removed 6 bases at V and 4 bases at J, leaving 9 bases unmatched. The germline V gene encodes CDR1 MNHEY and CDR2 SMNVEV (reference sequence). This CDR3 has 15 residues. This clonotype was seen only a few times. Its antigen is as yet unknown. Quantitative molecular-barcoded 5'-RACE generated the TCR beta libraries. TCRdb used MiXCR to reprocess the 5' RACE reads, holding one entry per CDR3 protein. The sample gives 220,000 or so distinct CDR3 sequences, about 16% of which show up once; more than 40% is in the top ten. The material sequenced was blood, either unsorted or a sorted T cell fraction (not recorded which). This TCR was recovered from a male donor with ankylosing spondylitis. The chain has TRBV27 and TRBJ2-7, with 10 bases that match TRBD2. The CDR3 protein is CASRLSGRASYEQYF. The CDR3 DNA reads TGTGCCAGCAGATTGAGCGGGAGGGCTTCGTACGAGCAGTACTTC.